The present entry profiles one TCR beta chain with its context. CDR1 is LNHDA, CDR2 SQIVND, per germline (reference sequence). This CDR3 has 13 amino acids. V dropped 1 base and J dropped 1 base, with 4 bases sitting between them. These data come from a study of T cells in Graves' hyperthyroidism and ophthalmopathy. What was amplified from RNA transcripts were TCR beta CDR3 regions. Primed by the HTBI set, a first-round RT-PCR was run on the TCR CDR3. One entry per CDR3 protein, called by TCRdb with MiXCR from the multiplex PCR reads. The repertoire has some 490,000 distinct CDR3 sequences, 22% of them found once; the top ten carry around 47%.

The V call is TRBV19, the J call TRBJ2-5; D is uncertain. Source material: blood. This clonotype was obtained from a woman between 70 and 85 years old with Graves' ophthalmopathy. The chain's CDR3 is CASSIGVQETQYF. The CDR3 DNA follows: TGTGCCAGTAGTATAGGGGTCCAAGAGACCCAGTACTTC.